These 2 T cell receptor beta chains were all obtained from the same sample, sequenced in a study of T cell responses to AZD1222 COVID-19 vaccine. Clones were sequenced by immunoSEQ multiplex PCR, and TCRdb holds only the in-frame ones, with some missing. Seen here are about 120,000 clones, 70% to 90% observed once, and the top ten hold less than 4%. The material was peripheral blood, obtained on day 0 of AZD1222 vaccination. The source is an adult in good health.

The chain combines TRBV6-2 or TRBV6-3 with TRBJ1-2, with 7 positions matching TRBD1. The V and J ends lost 5 bases and 5 bases, in that order; junction bases with no gene match: 8. The CDR3 runs to 14 residues. In germline, CDR1 is MNHEY, CDR2 SVGEGT. The CDR3: CASSLGQVPYGYTF. Here the CDR3 DNA reads TGTGCCAGCAGTCTCGGACAGGTACCGTATGGCTACACCTTC.

This clone was recorded only once. This chain connects TRBV19 to TRBJ1-3; 7 bases line up with TRBD1. The CDR3 is made up of 15 amino acids. Per the germline V gene, CDR1 is LNHDA and CDR2 is SQIVND (reference sequence). Trimming at V came to 8 bases and at J to 0 bases, leaving 7 bases not matched to a gene. This chain's CDR3 is CASETQGSSGNTIYF. In nucleotides, the CDR3 is TGTGCCAGTGAGACACAGGGGAGCTCTGGAAACACCATATATTTT.